The rows below give T cell receptor beta chains drawn from one sample of a study of blood T cell repertoires in COVID-19. Some clones are missing from TCRdb's copy, which holds only in-frame ones; the method was immunoSEQ multiplex PCR. The data contain roughly 200,000 clones, 84% of them singletons. The sample was PBMCs or T cells enriched from blood (not recorded which). The receptors originated from a woman in her twenties or thirties who had been exposed to COVID-19. Each CDR3 is given without its conserved first and last residue.

CDR3 protein	J gene	CDR3 length	V gene
ASSQEGGNQPQH	TRBJ1-5	12	TRBV5-1
SVEVAGGISEQY	TRBJ2-7	12	TRBV29-1
AIWGGSYGYT	TRBJ1-2	10	TRBV12-3/TRBV12-4
ASSENPGTRHNQPQH	TRBJ1-5	15	TRBV6-1
ASSSDRSGNQPQH	TRBJ1-5	13	TRBV18
ASSQGRGSYEQY	TRBJ2-7	12	TRBV4-1
ASSPLAGGTDTQY	TRBJ2-3	13	TRBV5-1
ASANSGTDTQY	TRBJ2-3	11	TRBV12-5
SVLNRGTGYTEAF	TRBJ1-1	13	TRBV29-1
SVRRGGTEAF	TRBJ1-1	10	TRBV29-1
ASSATGSFTEAF	TRBJ1-1	12	TRBV27
ASSPGTGYTDTQY	TRBJ2-3	13	TRBV3-1/TRBV3-2
ASSAGEAF	TRBJ1-1	8	TRBV25-1
ASSLAYGLAASSYNEQF	TRBJ2-1	17	TRBV7-6
ASSLGMNTEAF	TRBJ1-1	11	TRBV18
SVDLGGEAF	TRBJ1-1	9	TRBV29-1
ASSLSASGTYEQY	TRBJ2-7	13	TRBV27
ASSYGQGGGGYT	TRBJ1-2	12	TRBV6-5
ASSEYYNSPLH	TRBJ1-6	11	TRBV2
ASSGNNEQF	TRBJ2-1	9	TRBV5-1
ASSRQVYEQY	TRBJ2-7	10	TRBV3-1/TRBV3-2
ASSVGSSGGPYNEQF	TRBJ2-1	15	TRBV9
ASSPTANTEAF	TRBJ1-1	11	TRBV12-3/TRBV12-4
ASGPAGGTEAF	TRBJ1-1	11	TRBV12-5
ASRRGVGSSYNEQF	TRBJ2-1	14	TRBV5-1
ASSQEPGVPLH	TRBJ1-6	11	TRBV4-3
ASIGEVKGTEAF	TRBJ1-1	12	TRBV2
ASTLSPRGDGYT	TRBJ1-2	12	TRBV19
ASSLQGGNTEAF	TRBJ1-1	12	TRBV5-1
ASSLPDREYEKLF	TRBJ1-4	13	TRBV4-1
ASRMGPTVYGYT	TRBJ1-2	12	TRBV27
ASSLYPDRTNSPLH	TRBJ1-6	14	TRBV5-4
ASSPPGTDEAF	TRBJ1-1	11	TRBV5-5
ASSPSAGNYGYT	TRBJ1-2	12	TRBV18
ASSVRGLDTQY	TRBJ2-3	11	TRBV9
ASSPTPGQSNQPQH	TRBJ1-5	14	TRBV5-4
ASSSPRTGRNTEAF	TRBJ1-1	14	TRBV6-5
ASSESRANTEAF	TRBJ1-1	12	TRBV10-1
ASPGGGQLRWDYGYT	TRBJ1-2	15	TRBV27
ASSELGTAATGEA	TRBJ1-2	13	TRBV2
ASSLDPAAGTEAF	TRBJ1-1	13	TRBV7-2
ASSPGTLTPLH	TRBJ1-6	11	TRBV11-2
ASSWTAMNTGELF	TRBJ2-2	13	TRBV7-7
ASSLDGDSNQPQH	TRBJ1-5	13	TRBV5-1